This TCR beta chain was recovered during a study of control samples from healthy donors and cancer patients (dated by TCRdb to the early 2020s). Receptors were amplified or captured by the immunoSEQ multiplex PCR assay. Held by TCRdb, this immuneACCESS table contains in-frame sequences only and omits some clones. Under half of the omission traces to an unresolved V gene where checked; the cause of the rest is unknown. Recorded for this sample are around 110,000 clones; around 89% of them occurred a single time. The ten top clones hold 2% to 2.5% of the sample. V ends up 4 bases short and J 2 bases short, with an unmatched junction base count of 4. Based on the germline V gene (reference sequence), the CDR1 and CDR2 sequences are LNHDA and SQIVND. The CDR3, from cysteine to phenylalanine, totals 14 residues. Only the CDR3 portion is preserved as DNA: 42 bases, with reading frame beginning at the first base.

As concerns this clone: Its antigen remains undetermined. Nothing much larger sits one base from this clone, and base qualities are not available.

What was sequenced was blood. This receptor chain uses TRBV19 and TRBJ1-2; TRBD1 lines up with 7 middle nucleotides. This clonotype was sampled from a woman aged 70 to 79 in good health. The CDR3 loop reads CASSSPGGNYGYTF. The bases read TGTGCCAGTAGTAGTCCAGGGGGGAACTATGGCTACACCTTC.